This entry describes one TCR beta chain. Its matching antigen is unknown. Data came from immunoSEQ multiplex PCR; TCRdb stores just in-frame clones and leaves some out. The table has about 110,000 clones, roughly 90% seen once. The data stem from a study of T cell responses to AZD1222 COVID-19 vaccine. Study results and caveats: Females made up more of the donors, who were largely white British, and clonal diversity may have come out too low. The peak T cell response came first, and repertoires were sampled only after it.

Germline CDR1 is WSHSY and CDR2 is SAAADI. The V gene lost 6 bases and the J gene lost 4 bases, with 10 bases spanning the gap. The CDR3 totals 14 residues. The genes are TRBV10-2 and TRBJ1-6; possible D gene TRBD1, 6 bases. Sample: peripheral blood, taken 28 days after the second AZD1222 dose. The receptor comes from an adult who received the AZD1222 COVID-19 vaccine. CDR3 loop: CASRDSLYNSPLHF. For the CDR3, the DNA is TGCGCCAGCAGGGACAGTTTATATAATTCACCCCTCCACTTT.